This TCR beta chain was sequenced during a study of beta chain features in type 1 diabetes. About this clone: What it binds is unknown.

Study results and caveats: Compared with healthy donors, patients appeared to share more similar naive, central memory and regulatory TCRB repertoires.

Reverse transcription of all isolated RNA meant that expressed TCRB transcripts were sequenced. Sequencing used immunoSEQ multiplex PCR; TCRdb keeps in-frame clones, though not all of them. The sample lists about 350,000 clones; 20% were seen once. One heparinised draw, averaging about 110 mL, was taken per donor. Markers CD45RO/CCR7/CD25/CD127/CD95/CD27 served to sort CD4+ naive, central memory, regulatory and stem cell-like memory cells. This receptor was obtained from a woman aged 18-30 years in good health. Sample: naive CD4+ T cells from blood.

CDR3 sequence: CASSLSGSPDTQYF. CDR3 DNA: TGTGCCAGCAGCTTAAGCGGGAGCCCAGATACGCAGTATTTT. The chain joins TRBV7-2 to TRBJ2-3; TRBD2 matches 8 bases. The CDR3 consists of 14 residues. Germline assignment: CDR1 SGHTA and CDR2 FQGNSA. Trimming took 2 bases from V and 4 from J; bases not matched to a gene: 2.